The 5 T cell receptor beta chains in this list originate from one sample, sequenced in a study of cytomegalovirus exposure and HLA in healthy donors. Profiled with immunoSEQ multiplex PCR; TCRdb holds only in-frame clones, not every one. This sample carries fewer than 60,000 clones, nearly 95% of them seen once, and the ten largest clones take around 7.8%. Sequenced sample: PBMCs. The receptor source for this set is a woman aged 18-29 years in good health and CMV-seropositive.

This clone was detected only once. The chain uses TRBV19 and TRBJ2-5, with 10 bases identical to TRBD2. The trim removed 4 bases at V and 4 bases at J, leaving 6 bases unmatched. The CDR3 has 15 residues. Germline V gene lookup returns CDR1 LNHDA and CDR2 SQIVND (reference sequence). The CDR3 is CASSTLAGDLETQYF. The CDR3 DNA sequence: TGTGCCAGTAGTACCCTAGCGGGAGATCTAGAGACCCAGTACTTC. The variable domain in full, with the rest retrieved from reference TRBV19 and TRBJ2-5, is DGGITQSPKYLFRKEGQNVTLSCEQNLNHDAMYWYRQDPGQGLRLIYYSQIVNDFQKGDIAEGYSVSREKKESFPLTVTSAQKNPTAFYLCASSTLAGDLETQYFGPGTRLLVL.

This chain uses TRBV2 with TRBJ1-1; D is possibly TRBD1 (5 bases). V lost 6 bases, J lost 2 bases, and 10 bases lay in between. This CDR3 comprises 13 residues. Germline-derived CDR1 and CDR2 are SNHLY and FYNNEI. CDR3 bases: TGTGCCAGCAGATTTGACAGTAACACTGAAGCTTTCTTT. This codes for CASRFDSNTEAFF.

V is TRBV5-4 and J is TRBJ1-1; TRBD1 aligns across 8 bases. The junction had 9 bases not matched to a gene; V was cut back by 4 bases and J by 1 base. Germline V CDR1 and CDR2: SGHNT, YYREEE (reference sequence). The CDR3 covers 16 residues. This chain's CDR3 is CASSRTGTGGNTEAFF. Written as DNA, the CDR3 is TGTGCCAGCAGCCGAACCGGGACAGGCGGGAACACTGAAGCTTTCTTT.

The CDR3 reads CASRPLSGQGHNEQFF. The CDR3 nucleotides read TGTGCCAGCAGACCATTATCTGGACAGGGACACAATGAGCAGTTCTTC. This chain joins TRBV28 and TRBJ2-1; 8 nucleotides line up with TRBD1. There are 16 residues in the CDR3. In germline, CDR1 is MDHEN, CDR2 SYDVKM. Unmatched junction bases numbered 12, after V lost 6 bases and J lost 5 bases.

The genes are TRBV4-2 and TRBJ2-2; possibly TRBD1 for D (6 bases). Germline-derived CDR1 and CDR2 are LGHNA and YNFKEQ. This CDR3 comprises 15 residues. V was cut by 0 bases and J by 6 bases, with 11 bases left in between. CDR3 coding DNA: TGTGCCAGCAGCCAAGACAGGGGAACAGCCGGGGAGCTGTTTTTT. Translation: CASSQDRGTAGELFF.